These 9 T cell receptor beta chains came from one sample sequenced in a study of OX40 agonist ivuxolimab in advanced cancers. TCRdb keeps only in-frame clones here, not all; method: immunoSEQ multiplex PCR. The data contain more than 65,000 clones, about 88% of them singletons. The material was CD4+ or CD8+ T cells sorted from blood, obtained in a trial of the OX40 agonist ivuxolimab. The receptors derive from an adult with an advanced solid tumor such as melanoma, head and neck, liver or kidney cancer.

As to this clone: Other DNA sequences of this sample code for an identical CDR3. This chain uses TRBV11-3 with TRBJ1-1; D is unresolved. CDR1 is SGHNT, CDR2 YENEEA, per germline. V shed 1 base and J shed 1 base, with 4 bases lying between them. The CDR3 loop spans 13 amino acids. DNA of the CDR3: TGTGCCAGCAGCTTAGGCGGGAACACTGAAGCTTTCTTT. It encodes CASSLGGNTEAFF.

V is TRBV21-1 and J is TRBJ2-5. TRBV21-1 is termed a pseudogene. This CDR3 has 13 residues. CDR3 in amino acids: CASGKSSLETQYF. CDR3 sequence (DNA): TGTGCCAGCGGGAAGAGTTCCCTAGAGACCCAGTACTTC.

The chain couples TRBV18 to TRBJ2-5, with 12 bases that match TRBD1. Per germline, CDR1 KGHSH and CDR2 LQKENI. V was clipped by 4 bases and J by 5 bases; unmatched bases: 5. The CDR3 is made up of 15 amino acids. The CDR3 loop is CASSRGTGGLETQYF. The CDR3 nucleotides read TGTGCCAGCTCACGAGGGACAGGGGGCTTGGAGACCCAGTACTTC.

The rearrangement uses TRBV5-1 and TRBJ2-7; 10 positions match TRBD2. This CDR3 contains 16 residues. V was clipped by 9 bases and J by 2 bases; unmatched bases: 14. Germline CDR1 reads SGHRS; CDR2 reads YFSETQ. The CDR3 bases are TGCGCCAATTCATCCCACGGGACTAGCGAGACCTACGAGCAGTACTTC. Residues: CANSSHGTSETYEQYF.

V is TRBV12-5 and J is TRBJ1-1; D remains ambiguous. Germline values: CDR1 LGHNT, CDR2 FRNRAP. There are 14 residues in the CDR3. The CDR3 is CAEGSEVGNTEAFF. CDR3 nucleotides: TGTGCCGAGGGTTCGGAGGTGGGGAACACTGAAGCTTTCTTT.

The gene calls are TRBV5-1 and TRBJ2-5; TRBD1 agrees at 7 bases. Per the germline V gene, CDR1 is SGHRS and CDR2 is YFSETQ. There are 14 residues in the CDR3. J was trimmed by 2 bases and V by 5 bases; bases with no gene match: 6. The CDR3 is CASRTGTIQETQYF. Written as DNA, the CDR3 is TGCGCCAGCAGGACAGGGACAATACAAGAGACCCAGTACTTC.

The V call is TRBV6-1, the J call TRBJ1-4, with D possibly TRBD1 on 5 matching bases. The CDR3 sequence is 15 residues long. Germline CDR1 reads MNHNS; CDR2 reads SASEGT. The V end lost 7 bases, the J end lost 6 bases, and 18 bases lay between the germline ends. The CDR3 spells CASTYSRDGYEKLFF. The CDR3 coding sequence is TGTGCCAGCACCTATTCCCGGGACGGATATGAAAAACTGTTTTTT.

This rearrangement joins TRBV6-6 to TRBJ1-2, with a tentative D call TRBD1 (5 bases). The V end lost 8 bases, the J end lost 6 bases, and 19 bases lay between the germline ends. The CDR3 runs 14 residues. Germline V gene data show CDR1 as MNHNY and CDR2 as SVGAGI (reference sequence). CDR3 DNA sequence: TGTGCCAGCCGCGAGCGGCAGGGAATCGATGGCTACACCTTC. Its translation: CASRERQGIDGYTF.

The chain joins TRBV28 to TRBJ2-2; D may be TRBD1 (6 bases). Germline V CDR1 and CDR2: MDHEN, SYDVKM. The V end was cut by 5 bases, the J end by 8 bases, with 18 bases between. The CDR3 has 15 amino acids. The CDR3 reads CASSQSGQPSGELFF. The CDR3 DNA follows: TGTGCCAGCAGTCAATCGGGACAACCTTCGGGGGAGCTGTTTTTT.